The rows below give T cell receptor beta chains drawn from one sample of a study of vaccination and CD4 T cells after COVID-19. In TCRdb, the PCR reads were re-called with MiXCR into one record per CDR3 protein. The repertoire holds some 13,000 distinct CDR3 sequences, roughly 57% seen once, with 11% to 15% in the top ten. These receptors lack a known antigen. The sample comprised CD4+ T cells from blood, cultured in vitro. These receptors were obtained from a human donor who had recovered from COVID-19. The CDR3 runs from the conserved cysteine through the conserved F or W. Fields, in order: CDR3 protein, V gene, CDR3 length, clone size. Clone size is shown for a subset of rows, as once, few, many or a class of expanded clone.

CDR3aa: CASSRLTSTDTQYF
v_gene: TRBV2
len: 14
abundance: .

CDR3aa: CASRAFNQPQHF
v_gene: TRBV2
len: 12
abundance: .

CDR3aa: CASSLTANTEAFF
v_gene: TRBV7-3
len: 13
abundance: .

CDR3aa: CAWSHRVPGSQETQYF
v_gene: TRBV30
len: 16
abundance: .

CDR3aa: CSANQGADTGELFF
v_gene: TRBV20-1
len: 14
abundance: .

CDR3aa: CSARDDDQETQYF
v_gene: TRBV20-1
len: 13
abundance: few

CDR3aa: CASAGAQETQYF
v_gene: TRBV19
len: 12
abundance: .

CDR3aa: CASSFRGYYGYTF
v_gene: TRBV28
len: 13
abundance: .

CDR3aa: CASSAHRDSDGEHNSPLHF
v_gene: TRBV9
len: 19
abundance: .

CDR3aa: CATSDLWGSEAFF
v_gene: TRBV24-1
len: 13
abundance: .

CDR3aa: CASSLGIRYGYTF
v_gene: TRBV7-2
len: 13
abundance: .

CDR3aa: CALAGAGGTEETQYF
v_gene: TRBV30
len: 15
abundance: .

CDR3aa: CSARAGTRVHTQYF
v_gene: TRBV20-1
len: 14
abundance: .

CDR3aa: CSASFGQGVSDTQYF
v_gene: TRBV20-1
len: 15
abundance: few

CDR3aa: CASSPTQNQPQHF
v_gene: TRBV18
len: 13
abundance: .

CDR3aa: CAIGTANTGELFF
v_gene: TRBV10-3
len: 13
abundance: .

CDR3aa: CSATRTGVRNQPQHF
v_gene: TRBV20-1
len: 15
abundance: .

CDR3aa: CASSYYSPNSYEQYF
v_gene: TRBV6-5
len: 15
abundance: .

CDR3aa: CSADGFAEAFF
v_gene: TRBV20-1
len: 11
abundance: .

CDR3aa: CASRRGDATDTQYF
v_gene: TRBV19
len: 14
abundance: .

CDR3aa: CASSLALSGRATDTQYF
v_gene: TRBV28
len: 17
abundance: .

CDR3aa: CAISDRRVSTEAFF
v_gene: TRBV10-3
len: 14
abundance: .

CDR3aa: CASSRLGQPQHF
v_gene: TRBV12-3/TRBV12-4
len: 12
abundance: .

CDR3aa: CASSSEAGVSKTQYF
v_gene: TRBV7-2
len: 15
abundance: .

CDR3aa: CASRGLTGGSSPLHF
v_gene: TRBV28
len: 15
abundance: few

CDR3aa: CASSIGTGGRPSEAFF
v_gene: TRBV5-4
len: 16
abundance: .

CDR3aa: CSATGPRRTEAFF
v_gene: TRBV20-1
len: 13
abundance: .

CDR3aa: CASSRPVRASGTEETQYF
v_gene: TRBV7-9
len: 18
abundance: .